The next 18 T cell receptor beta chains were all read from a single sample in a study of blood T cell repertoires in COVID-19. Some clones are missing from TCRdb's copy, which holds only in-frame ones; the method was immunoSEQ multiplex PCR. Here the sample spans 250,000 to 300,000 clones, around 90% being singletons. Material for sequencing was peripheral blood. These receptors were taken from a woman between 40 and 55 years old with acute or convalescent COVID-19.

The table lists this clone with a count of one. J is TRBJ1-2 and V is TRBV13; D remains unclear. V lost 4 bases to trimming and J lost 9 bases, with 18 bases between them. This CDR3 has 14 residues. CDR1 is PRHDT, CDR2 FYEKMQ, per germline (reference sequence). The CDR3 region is CASSSPTGRASYTF. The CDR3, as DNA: TGTGCCAGCAGCTCCCCGACGGGAAGGGCGAGCTACACCTTC.

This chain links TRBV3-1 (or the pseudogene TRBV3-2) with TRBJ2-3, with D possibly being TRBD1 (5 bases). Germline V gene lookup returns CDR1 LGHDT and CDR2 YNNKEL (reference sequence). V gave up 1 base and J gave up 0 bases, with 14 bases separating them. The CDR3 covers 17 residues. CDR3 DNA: TGTGCCAGCAGCCAAGTACAGGCGGACCCTAGCACAGATACGCAGTATTTT. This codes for CASSQVQADPSTDTQYF.

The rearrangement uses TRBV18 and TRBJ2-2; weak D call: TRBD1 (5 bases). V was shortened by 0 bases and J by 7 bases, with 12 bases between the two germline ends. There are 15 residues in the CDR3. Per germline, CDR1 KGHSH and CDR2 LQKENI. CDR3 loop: CASSPPSGSNGELFF. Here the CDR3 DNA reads TGTGCCAGCTCACCACCCTCAGGGTCGAACGGGGAGCTGTTTTTT.

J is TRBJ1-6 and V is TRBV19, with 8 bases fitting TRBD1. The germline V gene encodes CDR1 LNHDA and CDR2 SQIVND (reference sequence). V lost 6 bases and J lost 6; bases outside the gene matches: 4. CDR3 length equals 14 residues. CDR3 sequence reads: CASSGQGSNSPLHF. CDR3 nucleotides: TGTGCCAGTAGCGGACAGGGTAGTAATTCACCCCTCCACTTT.

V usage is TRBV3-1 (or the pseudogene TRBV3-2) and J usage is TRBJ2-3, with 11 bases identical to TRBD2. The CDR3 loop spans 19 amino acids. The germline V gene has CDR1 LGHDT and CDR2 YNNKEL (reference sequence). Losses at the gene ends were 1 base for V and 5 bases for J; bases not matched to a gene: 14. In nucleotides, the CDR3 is TGTGCCAGCAGCCAAGTGTTAGCGGGGGGGCCTTCTCTCGGAGATACGCAGTATTTT. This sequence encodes CASSQVLAGGPSLGDTQYF.

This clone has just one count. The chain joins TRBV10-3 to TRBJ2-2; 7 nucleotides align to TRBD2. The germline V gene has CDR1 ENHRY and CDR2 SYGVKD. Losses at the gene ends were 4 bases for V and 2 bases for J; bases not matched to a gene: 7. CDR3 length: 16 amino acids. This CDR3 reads CAISGNGGTNTGELFF. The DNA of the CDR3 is TGTGCCATCAGTGGGAACGGGGGGACCAACACCGGGGAGCTGTTTTTT.

The CDR3 protein is CASSILRPAQGIGSPLHF. Here the CDR3 DNA reads TGTGCCAGTAGTATATTACGCCCGGCACAGGGTATAGGTTCACCCCTCCACTTT. The chain recombines TRBV19 with TRBJ1-6, with D possibly TRBD1 on 6 matching bases. The V and J ends lost 2 bases and 9 bases respectively, with 23 bases between them. Germline CDR1 LNHDA, CDR2 SQIVND (reference sequence). This CDR3 has 18 amino acids.

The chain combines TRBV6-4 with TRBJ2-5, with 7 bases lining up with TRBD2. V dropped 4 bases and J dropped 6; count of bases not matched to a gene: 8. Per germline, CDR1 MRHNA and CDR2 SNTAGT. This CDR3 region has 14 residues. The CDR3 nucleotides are TGTGCCAGCAGTGTCTGGCGGGAGATGAAGACCCAGTACTTC. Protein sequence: CASSVWREMKTQYF.

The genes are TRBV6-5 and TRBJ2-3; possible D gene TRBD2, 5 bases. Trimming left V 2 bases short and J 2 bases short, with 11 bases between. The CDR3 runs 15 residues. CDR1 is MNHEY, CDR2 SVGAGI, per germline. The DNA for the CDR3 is TGTGCCAGCAGTTACGTCGGAGGTGCCACAGATACGCAGTATTTT. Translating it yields CASSYVGGATDTQYF.

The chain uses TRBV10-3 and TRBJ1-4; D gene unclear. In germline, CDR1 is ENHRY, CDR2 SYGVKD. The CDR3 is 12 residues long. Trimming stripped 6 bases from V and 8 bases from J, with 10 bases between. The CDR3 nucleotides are TGTGCCATCAGCTCCACTCTAGAAAAACTGTTTTTT. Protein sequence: CAISSTLEKLFF.

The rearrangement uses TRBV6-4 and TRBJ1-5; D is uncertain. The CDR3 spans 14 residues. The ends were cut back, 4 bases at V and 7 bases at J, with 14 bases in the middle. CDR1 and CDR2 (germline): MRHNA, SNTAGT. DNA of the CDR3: TGTGCCAGCAGTGCGACCGTAGGAGGCCAGCCCCAGCATTTT. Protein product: CASSATVGGQPQHF.

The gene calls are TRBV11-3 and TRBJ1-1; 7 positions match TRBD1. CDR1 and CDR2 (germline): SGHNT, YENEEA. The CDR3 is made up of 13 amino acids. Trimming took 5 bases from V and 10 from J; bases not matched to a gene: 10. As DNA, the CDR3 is TGTGCCAGCAGCACGGAGAGCAACAGGGGAGCTTTCTTT. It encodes CASSTESNRGAFF. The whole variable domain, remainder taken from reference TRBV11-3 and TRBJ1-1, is EAGVVQSPRYKIIEKKQPVAFWCNPISGHNTLYWYLQNLGQGPELLIRYENEEAVDDSQLPKDRFSAERLKGVDSTLKIQPAELGDSAVYLCASSTESNRGAFFGQGTRLTVV.

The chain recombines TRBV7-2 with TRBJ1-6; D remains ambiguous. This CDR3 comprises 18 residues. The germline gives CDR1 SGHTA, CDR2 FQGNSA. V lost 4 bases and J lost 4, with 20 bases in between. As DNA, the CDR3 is TGTGCCAGCAGCTCGAGCCCCCCCGCGAAAGCTTATAATTCACCCCTCCACTTT. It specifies CASSSSPPAKAYNSPLHF.

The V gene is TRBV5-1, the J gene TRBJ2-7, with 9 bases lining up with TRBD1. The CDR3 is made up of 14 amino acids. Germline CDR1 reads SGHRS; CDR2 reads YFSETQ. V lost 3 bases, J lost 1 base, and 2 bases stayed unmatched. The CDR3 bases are TGCGCCAGCAGCTGGGGACAGGGATCCTACGAGCAGTACGTC. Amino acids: CASSWGQGSYEQYV.

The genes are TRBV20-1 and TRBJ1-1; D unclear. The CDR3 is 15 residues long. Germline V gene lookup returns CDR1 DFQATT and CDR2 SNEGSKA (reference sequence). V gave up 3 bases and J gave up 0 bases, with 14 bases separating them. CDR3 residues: CSASSRGGLNTEAFF. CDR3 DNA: TGCAGTGCTAGTTCTCGGGGTGGGCTGAACACTGAAGCTTTCTTT.

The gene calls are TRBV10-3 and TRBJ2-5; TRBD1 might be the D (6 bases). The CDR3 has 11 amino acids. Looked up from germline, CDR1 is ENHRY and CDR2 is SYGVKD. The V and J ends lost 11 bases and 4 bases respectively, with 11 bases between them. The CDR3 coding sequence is TGTGCCGCACAGGGATTAGAGACCCAGTACTTC. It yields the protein CAAQGLETQYF.

The CDR3 loop reads CAWSVWTGGNTEAFF. Here the CDR3 DNA reads TGTGCCTGGAGTGTTTGGACAGGGGGAAACACTGAAGCTTTCTTT. The chain combines TRBV30 with TRBJ1-1; 10 nucleotides match TRBD1. Germline-derived CDR1 and CDR2 are GTSNPN and SVGIG (reference sequence). The CDR3 contains 15 residues. The trim removed 0 bases at V and 2 bases at J, leaving 3 bases unmatched.

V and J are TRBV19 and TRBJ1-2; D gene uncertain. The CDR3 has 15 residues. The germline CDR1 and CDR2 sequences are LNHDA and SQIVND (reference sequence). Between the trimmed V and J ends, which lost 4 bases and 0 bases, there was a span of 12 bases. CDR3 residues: CASSKNRLANYGYTF. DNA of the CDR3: TGTGCCAGTAGTAAAAACAGATTAGCTAACTATGGCTACACCTTC.